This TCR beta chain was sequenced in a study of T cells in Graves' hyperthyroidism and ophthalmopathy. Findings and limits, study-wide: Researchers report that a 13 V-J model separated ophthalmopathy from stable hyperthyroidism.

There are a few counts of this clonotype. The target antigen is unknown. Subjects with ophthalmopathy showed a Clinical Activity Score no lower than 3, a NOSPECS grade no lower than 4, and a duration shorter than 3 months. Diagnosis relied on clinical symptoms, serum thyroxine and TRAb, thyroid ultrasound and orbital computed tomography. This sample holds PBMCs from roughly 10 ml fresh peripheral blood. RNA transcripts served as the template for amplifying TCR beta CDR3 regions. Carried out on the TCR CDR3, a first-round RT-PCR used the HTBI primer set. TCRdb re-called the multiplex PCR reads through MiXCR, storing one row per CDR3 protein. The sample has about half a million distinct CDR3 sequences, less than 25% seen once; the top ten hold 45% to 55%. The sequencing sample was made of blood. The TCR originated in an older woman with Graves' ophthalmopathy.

In DNA, the CDR3 is TGTGCCAGCAGCCTATTCCAGCGGGCGAGCTCCTACGAGCAGTACTTC. It specifies CASSLFQRASSYEQYF. This chain uses TRBV14 with TRBJ2-7; TRBD2 is a possible D gene (6 bases). The CDR3 extends over 16 amino acids. Germline V CDR1 and CDR2: SGHDN, FVKESK. Between the trimmed V and J ends, which lost 4 bases and 0 bases, there was a span of 16 bases.